The following is a T cell receptor (beta chain) sequence with its context. What it binds is not known. This entry belongs to a study of T cells expressing NK-cell markers. Study overall: Most of the eight sequenced donors tested HCMV-seropositive; one tested seronegative.

Findings and limits, study-wide: Questions lingered over whether expanded NKG2C+ T cell clones were HCMV-specific.

Using the 5' RACE reads, TCRdb records one entry per CDR3 protein without DNA. The sample has approximately 440,000 distinct CDR3 sequences. There are 21 residues in the CDR3. CDR1 LGHDT and CDR2 YNNKEL come from the germline V gene (reference sequence). The sequenced sample consisted of blood T cells: a sorted CD56 or NKG2C T cell subset, CD4+ or CD8+ T cells, or bulk PBMC T cells (not recorded which). The chain is built from TRBV3-1 and TRBJ2-1; no DNA is available, so the TRBD2 call from TCRdb remains unchecked. The source of this sequence is a woman between 50 and 59 years old in good health. This CDR3 is CASSQDKGSGRPFSSYNEQFF.